This T cell receptor (beta chain) was profiled in a study of read filtering for tumor transcriptome and immune sequencing. Study-wide context: Revised staging placed 8 patients in R-ISS I, 15 to 20 in II, 6 or 7 in III. After DNase treatment, RNA was made into whole-transcriptome libraries.

The V and J ends lost 0 bases and 9 bases respectively, with 5 bases between them. Germline V lookup: CDR1 SGHAT, CDR2 FQNNGV. The CDR3 is 11 residues long. This clonotype has at least ten counts. From about 0.4 ug of RNA, a library with molecular barcoded alpha/delta and beta/gamma adaptors was made. Each CDR3 protein gets one entry after TCRdb re-called the reads with MiXCR. The sample has about 40,000 distinct CDR3 sequences, 10% to 15% seen once. This clonotype was obtained from a donor aged 40 or older with multiple myeloma. Sequencing was carried out using a population of CD138-negative cells sorted from bone marrow. This chain links TRBV11-2 with TRBJ1-1; no reliable D call. The chain's CDR3 is CASSLDVKAFF. Written as DNA, the CDR3 is TGTGCCAGCAGCTTAGACGTGAAAGCTTTCTTT.